This T cell receptor beta chain came from a study of T cells in Graves' hyperthyroidism and ophthalmopathy. Study-wide points: The model made its ophthalmopathy prediction, and onset followed a median about 5.9 months later. Ophthalmopathy could be told apart from stable hyperthyroidism with a 13 V-J model.

This clonotype has a count of ten or more. The antigen is undetermined. Amplified TCR beta CDR3 regions derived from RNA transcripts. The HTBI primer set drove a first-round RT-PCR of the TCR CDR3. MiXCR, run by TCRdb on the multiplex PCR reads, gives a single entry per CDR3 protein. The sample has 550,000 to 800,000 distinct CDR3 sequences, 17% seen once; the top ten hold around 15%. Reasons for excluding patients were uncontrolled infection, other autoimmune disease, pregnancy or lactation. Orbital computed tomography and thyroid ultrasound, together with serum TRAb and thyroxine and clinical symptoms, were used for diagnoses. This clonotype originated in a man between 50 and 59 years old with Graves' hyperthyroidism. Source material: blood.

CDR3 residues: CASSPRLALSTDTQYF. The CDR3 nucleotides read TGTGCCAGCAGCCCCCGACTAGCGCTTAGCACAGATACGCAGTATTTT. The chain links TRBV11-2 to TRBJ2-3, with TRBD2 matching over 8 bases. The trim removed 5 bases at V and 0 bases at J, leaving 7 bases unmatched. Per the germline V gene, CDR1 is SGHAT and CDR2 is FQNNGV. The CDR3 sequence is 16 residues long.